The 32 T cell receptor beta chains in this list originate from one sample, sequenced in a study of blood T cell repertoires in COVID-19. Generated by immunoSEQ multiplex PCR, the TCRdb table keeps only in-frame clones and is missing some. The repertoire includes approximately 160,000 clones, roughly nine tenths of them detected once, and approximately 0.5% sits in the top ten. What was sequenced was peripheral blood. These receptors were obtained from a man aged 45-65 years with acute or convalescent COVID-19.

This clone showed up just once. This CDR3 reads CASSQRTGLNSPLHF. Here the CDR3 DNA reads TGTGCCAGCAGTCAAAGGACAGGTCTTAATTCACCCCTCCACTTT. The rearrangement uses TRBV28 and TRBJ1-6; 7 positions agree with TRBD1. CDR1 and CDR2 from the germline V gene are MDHEN and SYDVKM. V shed 5 bases and J 6 bases; nucleotides not matched to a gene: 7. This CDR3 has 15 amino acids.

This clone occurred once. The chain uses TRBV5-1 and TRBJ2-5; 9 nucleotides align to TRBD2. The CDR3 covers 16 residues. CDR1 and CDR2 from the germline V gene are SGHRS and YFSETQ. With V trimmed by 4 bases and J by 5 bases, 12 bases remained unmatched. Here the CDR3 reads CASSPGISGSVETQYF. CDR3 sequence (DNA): TGCGCCAGCAGCCCTGGTATTAGCGGGAGTGTGGAGACCCAGTACTTC.

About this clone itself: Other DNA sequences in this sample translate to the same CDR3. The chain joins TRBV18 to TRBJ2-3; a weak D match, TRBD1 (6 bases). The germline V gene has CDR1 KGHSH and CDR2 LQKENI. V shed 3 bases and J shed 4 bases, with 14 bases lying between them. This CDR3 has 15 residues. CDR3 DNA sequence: TGTGCCAGCTCACCCTTGACAGGAGCGGCAGATACGCAGTATTTT. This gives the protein CASSPLTGAADTQYF.

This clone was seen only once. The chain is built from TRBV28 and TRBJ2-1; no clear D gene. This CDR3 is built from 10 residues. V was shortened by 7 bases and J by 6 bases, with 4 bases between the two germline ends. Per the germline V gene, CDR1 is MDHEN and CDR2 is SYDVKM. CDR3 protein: CASIGNEQFF. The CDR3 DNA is TGTGCCAGCATCGGCAATGAGCAGTTCTTC.

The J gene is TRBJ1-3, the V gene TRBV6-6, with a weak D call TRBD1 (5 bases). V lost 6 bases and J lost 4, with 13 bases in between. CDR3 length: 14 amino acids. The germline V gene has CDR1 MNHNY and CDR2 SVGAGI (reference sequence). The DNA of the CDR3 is TGTGCCAGCAGCCAGACAGCGTCCGGAAACACCATATATTTT. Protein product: CASSQTASGNTIYF.

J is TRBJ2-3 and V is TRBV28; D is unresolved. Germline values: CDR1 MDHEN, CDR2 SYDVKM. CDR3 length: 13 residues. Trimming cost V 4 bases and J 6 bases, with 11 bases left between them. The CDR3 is CASSYVNSDTQYF. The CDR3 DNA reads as TGTGCCAGCAGTTATGTTAATTCCGATACGCAGTATTTT.

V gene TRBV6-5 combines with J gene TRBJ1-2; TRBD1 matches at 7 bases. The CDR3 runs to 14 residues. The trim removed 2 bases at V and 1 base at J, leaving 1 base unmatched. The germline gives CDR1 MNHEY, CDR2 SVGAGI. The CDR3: CASSYGDSNYGYTF. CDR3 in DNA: TGTGCCAGCAGTTACGGGGACAGTAACTATGGCTACACCTTC.

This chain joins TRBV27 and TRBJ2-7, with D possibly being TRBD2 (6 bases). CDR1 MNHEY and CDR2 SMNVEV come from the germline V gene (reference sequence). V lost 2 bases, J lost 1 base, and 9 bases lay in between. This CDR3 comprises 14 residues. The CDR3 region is CASSLQAGSYEQYF. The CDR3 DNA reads TGTGCCAGCAGTTTACAGGCGGGGTCCTACGAGCAGTACTTC.

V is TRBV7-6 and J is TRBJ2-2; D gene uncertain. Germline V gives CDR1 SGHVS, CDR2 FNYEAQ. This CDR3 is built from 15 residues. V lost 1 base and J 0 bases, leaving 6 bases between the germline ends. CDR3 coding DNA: TGTGCCAGCAGCTTAGTTAATACGAACACCGGGGAGCTGTTTTTT. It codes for CASSLVNTNTGELFF.

CDR3 amino acids: CASSRGGIPSTDTQYF. CDR3 coding DNA: TGTGCCAGCAGCCGAGGGGGTATCCCTAGCACAGATACGCAGTATTTT. The V gene is TRBV11-2, the J gene TRBJ2-3; TRBD1 might be the D (6 bases). V was clipped by 5 bases and J by 0 bases, with 15 bases between them. The CDR3 spans 16 residues. Germline-derived CDR1 and CDR2 are SGHAT and FQNNGV.

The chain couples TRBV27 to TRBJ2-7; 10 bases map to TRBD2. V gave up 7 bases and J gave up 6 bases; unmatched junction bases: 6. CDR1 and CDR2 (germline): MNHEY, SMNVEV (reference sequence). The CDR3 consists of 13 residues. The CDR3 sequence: CASIKAGGGEQYF. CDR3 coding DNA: TGTGCCAGCATAAAAGCGGGGGGGGGCGAGCAGTACTTC.

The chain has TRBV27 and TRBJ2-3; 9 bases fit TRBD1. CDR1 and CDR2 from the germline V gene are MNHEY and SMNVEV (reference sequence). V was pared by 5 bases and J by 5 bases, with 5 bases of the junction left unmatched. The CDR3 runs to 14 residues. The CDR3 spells CASSRNRGQDTQYF. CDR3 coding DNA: TGTGCCAGCAGTCGTAACAGGGGGCAAGATACGCAGTATTTT.

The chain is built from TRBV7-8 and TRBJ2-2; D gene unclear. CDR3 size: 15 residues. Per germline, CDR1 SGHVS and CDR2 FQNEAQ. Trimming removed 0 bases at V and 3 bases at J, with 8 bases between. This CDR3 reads CASSLAMADTGELFF. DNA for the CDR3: TGTGCCAGCAGCTTAGCGATGGCAGACACCGGGGAGCTGTTTTTT.

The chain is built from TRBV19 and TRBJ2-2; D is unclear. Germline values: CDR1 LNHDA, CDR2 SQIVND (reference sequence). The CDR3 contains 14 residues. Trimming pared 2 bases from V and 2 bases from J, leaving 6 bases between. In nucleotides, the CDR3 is TGTGCCAGTAGTATAACAAGAAACACCGGGGAGCTGTTTTTT. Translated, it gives CASSITRNTGELFF.

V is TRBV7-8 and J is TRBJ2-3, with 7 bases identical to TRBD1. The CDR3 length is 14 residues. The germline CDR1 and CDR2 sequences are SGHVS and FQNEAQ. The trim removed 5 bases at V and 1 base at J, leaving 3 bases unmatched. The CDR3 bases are TGTGCCAGCAGCAGGACAGGACGCACAGATACGCAGTATTTT. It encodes CASSRTGRTDTQYF.

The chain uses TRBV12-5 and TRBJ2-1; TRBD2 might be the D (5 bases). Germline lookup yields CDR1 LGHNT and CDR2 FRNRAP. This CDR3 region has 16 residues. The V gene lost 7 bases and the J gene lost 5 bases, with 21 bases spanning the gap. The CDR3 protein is CASALSATPRDNEQFF. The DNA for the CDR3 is TGTGCTAGTGCCCTGTCGGCTACCCCGCGGGACAATGAGCAGTTCTTC.

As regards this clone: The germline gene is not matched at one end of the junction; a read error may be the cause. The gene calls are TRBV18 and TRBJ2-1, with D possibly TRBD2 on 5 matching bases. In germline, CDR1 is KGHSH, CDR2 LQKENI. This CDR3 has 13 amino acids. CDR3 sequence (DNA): TGTGCCAGCTCACCTTTCAACGGGAACCTCGGGATCTTC. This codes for CASSPFNGNLGIF.

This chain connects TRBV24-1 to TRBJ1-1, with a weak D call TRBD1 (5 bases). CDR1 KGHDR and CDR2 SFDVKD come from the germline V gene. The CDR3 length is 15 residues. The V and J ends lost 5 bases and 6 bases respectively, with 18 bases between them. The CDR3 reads CATSASSGQGAEAFF. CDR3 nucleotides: TGTGCCACCAGTGCGAGTTCAGGGCAAGGGGCTGAAGCTTTCTTT.

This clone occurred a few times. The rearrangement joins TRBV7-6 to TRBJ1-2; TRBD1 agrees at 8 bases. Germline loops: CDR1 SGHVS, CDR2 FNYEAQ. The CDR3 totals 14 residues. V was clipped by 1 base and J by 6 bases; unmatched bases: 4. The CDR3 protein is CASSLDDRGNGYTF. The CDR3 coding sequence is TGTGCCAGCAGCTTAGATGACAGGGGAAATGGCTACACCTTC.

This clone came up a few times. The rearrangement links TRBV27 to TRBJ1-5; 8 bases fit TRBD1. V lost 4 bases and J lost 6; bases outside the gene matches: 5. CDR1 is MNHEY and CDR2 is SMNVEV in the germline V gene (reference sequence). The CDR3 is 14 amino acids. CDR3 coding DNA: TGTGCCAGCAGTTATACACAGGGGGGTCAGCCCCAGCATTTT. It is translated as CASSYTQGGQPQHF.

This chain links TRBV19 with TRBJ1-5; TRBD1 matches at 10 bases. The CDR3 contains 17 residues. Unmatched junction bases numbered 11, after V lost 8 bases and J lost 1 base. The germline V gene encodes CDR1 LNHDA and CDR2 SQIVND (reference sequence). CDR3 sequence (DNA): TGTGCCAGTCAGCCCGGGACAGGGGCTATGAGCAATCAGCCCCAGCATTTT. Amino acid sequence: CASQPGTGAMSNQPQHF.

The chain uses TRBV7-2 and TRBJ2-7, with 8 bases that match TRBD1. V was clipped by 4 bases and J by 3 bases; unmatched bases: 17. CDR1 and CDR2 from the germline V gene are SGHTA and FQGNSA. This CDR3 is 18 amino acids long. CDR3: CASSWGVDPQGADYEQYF. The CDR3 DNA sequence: TGTGCCAGCAGCTGGGGAGTGGACCCCCAGGGGGCGGACTACGAGCAGTACTTC.

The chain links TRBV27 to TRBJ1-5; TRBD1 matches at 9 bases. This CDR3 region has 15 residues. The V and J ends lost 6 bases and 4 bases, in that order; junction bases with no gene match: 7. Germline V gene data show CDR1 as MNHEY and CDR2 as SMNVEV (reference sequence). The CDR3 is CASRGTGGPNQPQHF. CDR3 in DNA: TGTGCCAGCAGGGGAACAGGGGGCCCTAATCAGCCCCAGCATTTT.

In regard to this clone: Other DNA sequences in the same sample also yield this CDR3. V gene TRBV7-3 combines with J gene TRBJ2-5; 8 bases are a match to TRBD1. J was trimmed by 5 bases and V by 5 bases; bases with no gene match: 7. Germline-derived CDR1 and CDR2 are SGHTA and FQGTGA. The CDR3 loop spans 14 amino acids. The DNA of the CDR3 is TGTGCCAGCAGCCCCCAGGGGGCGAGGGAGACCCAGTACTTC. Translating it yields CASSPQGARETQYF.

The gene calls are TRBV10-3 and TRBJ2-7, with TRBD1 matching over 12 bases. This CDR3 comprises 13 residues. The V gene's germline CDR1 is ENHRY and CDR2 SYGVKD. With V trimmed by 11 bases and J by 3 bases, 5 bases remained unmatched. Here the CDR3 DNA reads TGTGCCCAGGGACAGGGGGCAGACTACGAGCAGTACTTC. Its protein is CAQGQGADYEQYF.

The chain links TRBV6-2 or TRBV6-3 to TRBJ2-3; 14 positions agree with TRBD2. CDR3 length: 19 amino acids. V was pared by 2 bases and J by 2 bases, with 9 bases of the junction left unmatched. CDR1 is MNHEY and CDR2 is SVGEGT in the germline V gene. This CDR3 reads CASSYPTSGRAPLTDTQYF. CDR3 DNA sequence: TGTGCCAGCAGTTACCCGACTAGCGGGAGGGCTCCTCTCACAGATACGCAGTATTTT.

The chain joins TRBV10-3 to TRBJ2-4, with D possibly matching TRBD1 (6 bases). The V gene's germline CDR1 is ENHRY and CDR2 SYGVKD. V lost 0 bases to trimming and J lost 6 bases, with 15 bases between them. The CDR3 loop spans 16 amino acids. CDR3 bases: TGTGCCATCAGTGAGTCGATTCAGGGGCCAAGAAACATTCAGTACTTC. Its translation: CAISESIQGPRNIQYF.

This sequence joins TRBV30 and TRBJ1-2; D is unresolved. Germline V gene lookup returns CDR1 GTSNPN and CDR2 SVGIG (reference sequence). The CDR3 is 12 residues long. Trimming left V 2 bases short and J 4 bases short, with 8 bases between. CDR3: CAWSPNFYGYTF. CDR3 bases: TGTGCCTGGAGTCCAAACTTCTATGGCTACACCTTC.

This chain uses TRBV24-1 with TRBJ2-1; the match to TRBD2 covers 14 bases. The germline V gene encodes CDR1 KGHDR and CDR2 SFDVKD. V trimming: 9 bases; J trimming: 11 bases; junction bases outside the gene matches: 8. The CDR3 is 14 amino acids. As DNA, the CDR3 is TGTGCCACCCACGCCGGACTAGCGGGAGGTAAGCAGTTCTTC. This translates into CATHAGLAGGKQFF.

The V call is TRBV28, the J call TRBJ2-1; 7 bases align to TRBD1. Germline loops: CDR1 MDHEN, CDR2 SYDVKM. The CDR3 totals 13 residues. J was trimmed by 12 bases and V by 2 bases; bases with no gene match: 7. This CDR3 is CASSLINRGGQFF. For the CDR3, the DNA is TGTGCCAGCAGTTTAATCAACAGGGGTGGGCAGTTCTTC.

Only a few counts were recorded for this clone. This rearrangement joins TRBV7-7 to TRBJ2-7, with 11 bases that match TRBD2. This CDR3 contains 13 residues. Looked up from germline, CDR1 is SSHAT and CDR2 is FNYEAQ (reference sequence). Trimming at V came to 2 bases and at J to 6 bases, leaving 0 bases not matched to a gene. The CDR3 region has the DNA TGTGCCAGCAGCTTAACTAGCGGGAGCGAGCAGTACTTC. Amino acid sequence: CASSLTSGSEQYF.

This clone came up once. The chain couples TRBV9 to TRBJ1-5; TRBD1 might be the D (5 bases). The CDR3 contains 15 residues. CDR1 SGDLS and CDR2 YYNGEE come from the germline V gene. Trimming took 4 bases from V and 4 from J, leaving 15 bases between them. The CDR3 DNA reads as TGTGCCAGCAGCCCATCGCCGGGGGGGAATCAGCCCCAGCATTTT. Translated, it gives CASSPSPGGNQPQHF.